Below are 15 T cell receptor beta chains sequenced from a single sample in a study of blood T cell repertoires in COVID-19. Measured with immunoSEQ multiplex PCR; TCRdb has only the in-frame clones, and not every one. This sample yields fewer than 85,000 clones, of which about 87% are seen a single time; over 8.5% belongs to the top ten. Sequenced sample: peripheral blood. All receptors come from a human donor in a cohort sampled during active COVID-19.

As DNA, the CDR3 is TGTGCCAGCAGTTACAGACAGGGTAGGACTAATGAAAAACTGTTTTTT. Encoded protein: CASSYRQGRTNEKLFF. The rearrangement links TRBV6-5 to TRBJ1-4; 7 bases match TRBD1. V lost 2 bases and J lost 2; bases outside the gene matches: 5. CDR3 length equals 16 residues. Germline V CDR1 and CDR2: MNHEY, SVGAGI.

The chain has TRBV7-9 and TRBJ2-1; TRBD1 matches at 9 bases. J lost 7 bases, V lost 5 bases, and 9 bases had no gene match. The CDR3 is 15 amino acids. The germline V gene has CDR1 SEHNR and CDR2 FQNEAQ (reference sequence). The CDR3 DNA sequence: TGTGCCAGCAGCCTAGTGACAGGGGGGCAAAATGAGCAGTTCTTC. Residues: CASSLVTGGQNEQFF.

The chain joins TRBV15 to TRBJ2-2; TRBD2 matches 15 bases. Germline CDR1 reads LNHNV; CDR2 reads YYDKDF (reference sequence). V shed 0 bases, J shed 1 base, and the junction held 9 bases outside the gene matches. The CDR3 runs to 21 residues. CDR3 sequence: CATSRDLYGLAGGENTGELFF. The CDR3 nucleotides read TGTGCCACCAGCAGAGATCTGTATGGACTAGCGGGAGGGGAGAACACCGGGGAGCTGTTTTTT.

The chain employs TRBV6-5 and TRBJ1-1; tentative D call: TRBD1 (5 bases). V lost 6 bases and J lost 4, with 15 bases in between. Germline V gene lookup returns CDR1 MNHEY and CDR2 SVGAGI. The CDR3 totals 14 residues. CDR3 in DNA: TGTGCCAGCAGAACAGTAACCCAGGGCACTGAAGCTTTCTTT. Translating gives CASRTVTQGTEAFF.

The genes are TRBV11-2 and TRBJ2-5, with no clear D. V lost 1 base to trimming and J lost 5 bases, with 11 bases between them. The CDR3 is 14 amino acids. The germline V gene encodes CDR1 SGHAT and CDR2 FQNNGV. The CDR3 coding sequence is TGTGCCAGCAGCTTAGGAAATCACGCGGAGACCCAGTACTTC. Its protein is CASSLGNHAETQYF.

The chain joins TRBV19 to TRBJ2-7; perhaps TRBD1 as D (6 bases). The V gene's germline CDR1 is LNHDA and CDR2 SQIVND (reference sequence). The CDR3 is 15 amino acids. Deletions cut 3 bases from V and 2 bases from J, with 14 bases between. This CDR3 reads CASSMGADQPYEQYF. The CDR3 DNA reads TGTGCCAGTAGTATGGGGGCGGATCAACCCTACGAGCAGTACTTC.

This clone was seen a handful of times. The rearrangement links TRBV7-9 to TRBJ2-7; 9 bases fit TRBD1. With 4 bases clipped from V and 3 bases from J, the junction kept 4 bases outside the gene matches. CDR1 is SEHNR and CDR2 is FQNEAQ in the germline V gene (reference sequence). CDR3 length: 14 amino acids. The CDR3, as DNA: TGTGCCAGCAGCTCGGGACAGGGATTCTACGAGCAGTACTTC. Translation gives CASSSGQGFYEQYF.

The chain couples TRBV5-1 to TRBJ1-2; D may be TRBD1 (6 bases). The V gene's germline CDR1 is SGHRS and CDR2 YFSETQ. Trimming pared 1 base from V and 6 bases from J, leaving 13 bases between. The CDR3 totals 14 residues. The CDR3 DNA reads as TGCGCCAGCAGCTTGTCCAGGGGAGATCATGGCTACACCTTC. Residues: CASSLSRGDHGYTF.

This clone was picked up one time. The chain links TRBV7-9 to TRBJ1-1, with D possibly TRBD1 on 5 matching bases. Trimming stripped 2 bases from V and 6 bases from J, with 10 bases between. CDR3 length: 13 amino acids. Germline V gives CDR1 SEHNR, CDR2 FQNEAQ (reference sequence). In DNA, the CDR3 is TGTGCCAGCAGCTTATGGGGGAGGGCTGAAGCTTTCTTT. Its translation: CASSLWGRAEAFF.

The V and J genes are TRBV3-1 (or the pseudogene TRBV3-2) and TRBJ2-3; a possible D gene is TRBD2 (6 bases). There are 15 residues in the CDR3. Germline assignment: CDR1 LGHDT and CDR2 YNNKEL (reference sequence). V lost 5 bases and J lost 3, with 15 bases in between. CDR3 amino acids: CASSSTRVTTDTQYF. CDR3 nucleotide sequence: TGTGCCAGCAGCTCGACTAGAGTCACTACAGATACGCAGTATTTT.

CDR3 loop: CASSPGLAGVYEQYF. The DNA of the CDR3 is TGTGCCAGTAGCCCCGGGCTAGCGGGAGTCTACGAGCAGTACTTC. The rearrangement uses TRBV19 and TRBJ2-7, with 10 bases identical to TRBD2. There are 15 residues in the CDR3. CDR1 and CDR2 (germline): LNHDA, SQIVND (reference sequence). V lost 6 bases, J lost 3 bases, and 8 bases stayed unmatched.

The J gene is TRBJ2-7, the V gene TRBV4-1; 9 nucleotides agree with TRBD2. The CDR3 covers 17 residues. Per germline, CDR1 MGHRA and CDR2 YSYEKL. After removal of 1 base from V and 5 bases from J, the junction contained 12 bases not matched to a gene. The CDR3: CASSQVQRRGGFHEQYF. For the CDR3, the DNA is TGCGCCAGCAGCCAAGTCCAGAGGCGGGGGGGCTTCCACGAGCAGTACTTC.

The V and J genes are TRBV28 and TRBJ1-5; D not resolved. There are 12 residues in the CDR3. The V gene's germline CDR1 is MDHEN and CDR2 SYDVKM. With 6 bases removed from V and 7 bases from J, the gap between germline ends came to 10 bases. The CDR3 protein is CASSYNTQPQHF. In DNA, the CDR3 is TGTGCCAGCAGCTATAATACCCAGCCCCAGCATTTT. Together with reference TRBV28 and TRBJ1-5, the CDR3 gives the full variable domain: DVKVTQSSRYLVKRTGEKVFLECVQDMDHENMFWYRQDPGLGLRLIYFSYDVKMKEKGDIPEGYSVSREKKERFSLILESASTNQTSMYLCASSYNTQPQHFGDGTRLSIL.

The genes are TRBV6-6 and TRBJ2-5; 8 bases line up with TRBD2. The CDR3 is 12 amino acids. V gave up 7 bases and J gave up 5 bases; unmatched junction bases: 3. Germline assignment: CDR1 MNHNY and CDR2 SVGAGI (reference sequence). CDR3 coding DNA: TGTGCCAGCAACCCGGGGGGGGAGACCCAGTACTTC. Translating gives CASNPGGETQYF.

CDR3: CASSTDQGWQYF. In DNA, the CDR3 is TGTGCCAGCAGTACAGATCAGGGGTGGCAGTACTTC. The chain recombines TRBV12-3 or TRBV12-4 with TRBJ2-7; D perhaps matches TRBD1 (6 bases). The CDR3 is 12 amino acids. V lost 5 bases, J lost 9 bases, and 14 bases lay in between.